Sequencing of this TCR beta chain was carried out in a study of identical twins. The germline CDR1 and CDR2 sequences are SEHNR and FQNEAQ (reference sequence). The CDR3 is 15 amino acids. V lost 2 bases and J 6 bases, leaving 14 bases between the germline ends. TCRdb reprocessed the 5' RACE reads with MiXCR, giving one entry per CDR3 protein. The table has 510,000 or so distinct CDR3 sequences, 12% to 15% seen once. These data also formed part of another study, on yellow fever vaccine responses in identical twins.

What was sequenced was CD4+ T cells sorted from blood. The chain has TRBV7-9 and TRBJ2-1, with TRBD1 as a possible D gene (5 bases). The clonotype was recovered from a woman between 18 and 29 years old in good health. CDR3 nucleotide sequence: TGTGCCAGCAGCTTACAGGGTTTATCGCGCAATGAGCAGTTCTTC. Its protein product is CASSLQGLSRNEQFF.